These T cell receptor beta chains were read from a single sample in a study of OX40 agonist ivuxolimab in advanced cancers. Method: immunoSEQ multiplex PCR; TCRdb's copy keeps in-frame clones and lacks some. Of 50,000 to 75,000 clones listed, 85% to 90% are singletons. Here the sequenced sample was CD4+ or CD8+ T cells sorted from blood, taken in a trial of the OX40 agonist ivuxolimab. Source of these receptors: an adult with an advanced solid tumor such as melanoma, head and neck, liver or kidney cancer. The CDR3 runs from the conserved cysteine through the conserved F or W. The D gene is left open where the match is weak. Clone size is stated in some rows and not others, as once, few, many or a class when expanded.

clone size	D gene	V gene	J gene	CDR3 protein	CDR3 DNA
NA	TRBD2	TRBV19	TRBJ2-1	CATQGLGENNEQFF	TGTGCCACCCAGGGACTAGGGGAGAACAATGAGCAGTTCTTC
NA	NA	TRBV19	TRBJ2-1	CASSYGPYNEQFF	TGTGCCAGTAGCTACGGACCGTACAATGAGCAGTTCTTC
once	NA	TRBV5-6	TRBJ2-4	CASSFQVIAKNIQYF	TGTGCCAGCAGCTTCCAAGTGATAGCCAAAAACATTCAGTACTTC
NA	TRBD2	TRBV4-1	TRBJ2-5	CASSLTSGIQETQYF	TGCGCCAGCAGCCTTACTAGCGGGATCCAAGAGACCCAGTACTTC
NA	TRBD1	TRBV2	TRBJ1-5	CASRRTGLPSNQPQHF	TGTGCCAGCAGACGGACAGGGCTGCCCAGCAATCAGCCCCAGCATTTT
NA	NA	TRBV6-1	TRBJ1-3	CASSQSERDTIYF	TGTGCCAGCAGTCAATCAGAGAGAGACACCATATATTTT
NA	TRBD1	TRBV2	TRBJ1-1	CASSGAGGYTEAFF	TGTGCCAGCAGTGGCGCAGGGGGCTATACTGAAGCTTTCTTT
NA	TRBD1	TRBV6-6	TRBJ2-1	CASSTDRGLWNEQFF	TGTGCCAGCAGCACGGACAGGGGATTATGGAATGAGCAGTTCTTC
NA	NA	TRBV30	TRBJ1-5	CAWSVPDQPQHF	TGTGCCTGGAGTGTCCCAGATCAGCCCCAGCATTTT
NA	NA	TRBV13	TRBJ1-2	CASTFWTASTGVNYGYTF	TGTGCCAGCACCTTCTGGACAGCCTCAACGGGAGTAAACTATGGCTACACCTTC
once	NA	TRBV30	TRBJ2-3	CAWNTGLDTQYF	TGTGCCTGGAATACAGGGTTAGATACGCAGTATTTT
once	NA	TRBV7-9	TRBJ1-2	CASKTPWYTF	TGTGCCAGCAAAACCCCGTGGTACACCTTC
NA	NA	TRBV19	TRBJ1-1	CASSISSRTEAFF	TGTGCCAGTAGTATCAGCTCGAGGACGGAAGCTTTCTTT
NA	NA	TRBV2	TRBJ2-3	CASSERTSGTDTQYF	TGTGCCAGCAGTGAAAGGACTTCCGGTACAGATACGCAGTATTTT
few	NA	TRBV27	TRBJ1-6	CASSSGVRNSPLHF	TGTGCCAGCAGTTCAGGGGTTCGTAATTCACCCCTCCACTTT
NA	NA	TRBV7-2	TRBJ2-3	CASSLGRLEGTDTQYF	TGTGCCAGCAGCTTGGGTAGGCTAGAAGGCACAGATACGCAGTATTTT
NA	TRBD2	TRBV30	TRBJ2-3	CAWSVRRLAGGRADTQYF	TGTGCCTGGAGTGTTCGCCGACTAGCGGGAGGTAGGGCAGATACGCAGTATTTT
NA	NA	TRBV21-1	TRBJ1-5	CASSKGTGSGFHNQPQHF	TGTGCCAGCAGCAAAGGGACAGGGAGCGGGTTCCACAATCAGCCCCAGCATTTT
few	NA	TRBV5-1	TRBJ2-2	CASSFGTANTGELFF	TGCGCCAGCAGCTTCGGGACTGCGAACACCGGGGAGCTGTTTTTT
NA	TRBD1	TRBV10-1	TRBJ1-2	CASSDGRQGARYGYTF	TGCGCCAGCAGTGATGGAAGACAGGGGGCGCGCTATGGCTACACCTTC
NA	NA	TRBV19	TRBJ2-1	CASSMDSQFDNEQFF	TGTGCCAGTAGTATGGACTCACAATTCGACAATGAGCAGTTCTTC
NA	NA	TRBV10-3	TRBJ2-7	CAISESTAYEQYF	TGTGCCATCAGTGAGTCGACTGCCTACGAGCAGTACTTC
NA	TRBD1	TRBV18	TRBJ2-3	CASSRQGSTDTQYF	TGTGCCAGCTCTCGACAGGGAAGCACAGATACGCAGTATTTT
NA	NA	TRBV6-5	TRBJ2-3	CASSRRVTDTQYF	TGTGCCAGCAGCCGCAGGGTAACAGATACGCAGTATTTT
NA	NA	TRBV21-1	TRBJ1-5	CASGDRQGWDSNQPQHF	TGTGCCAGCGGGGACAGACAGGGGTGGGATAGCAATCAGCCCCAGCATTTT
NA	NA	TRBV5-6	TRBJ1-5	CASSLQGWSNQPQHF	TGTGCCAGCAGCTTACAGGGATGGAGCAATCAGCCCCAGCATTTT
NA	NA	TRBV4-1	TRBJ1-5	CASSQGAPISNQPQHF	TGCGCCAGCAGCCAAGGGGCACCCATTAGCAATCAGCCCCAGCATTTT
NA	NA	TRBV5-1	TRBJ1-6	CASSLRRGRDNSPLHF	TGCGCCAGCAGCTTGAGGAGGGGACGAGATAATTCACCCCTCCACTTT
NA	TRBD1	TRBV11-2	TRBJ2-7	CASTHNRHPGQGQQYF	TGTGCCAGCACTCACAACAGACACCCGGGACAGGGCCAGCAGTACTTC